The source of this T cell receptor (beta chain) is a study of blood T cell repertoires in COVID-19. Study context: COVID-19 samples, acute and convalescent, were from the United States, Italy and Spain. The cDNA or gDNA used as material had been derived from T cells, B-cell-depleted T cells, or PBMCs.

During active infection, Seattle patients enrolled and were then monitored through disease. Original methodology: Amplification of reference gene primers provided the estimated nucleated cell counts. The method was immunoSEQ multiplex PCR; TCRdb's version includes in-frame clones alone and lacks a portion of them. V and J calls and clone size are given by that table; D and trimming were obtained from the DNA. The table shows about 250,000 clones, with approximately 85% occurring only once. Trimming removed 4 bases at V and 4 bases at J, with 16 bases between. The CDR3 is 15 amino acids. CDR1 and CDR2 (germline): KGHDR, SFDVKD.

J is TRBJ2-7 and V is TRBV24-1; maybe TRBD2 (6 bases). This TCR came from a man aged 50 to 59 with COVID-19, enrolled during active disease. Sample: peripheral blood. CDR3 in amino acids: CATSDPRRGGYEQYF. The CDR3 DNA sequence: TGTGCCACCAGTGACCCGAGGCGGGGCGGGTACGAGCAGTACTTC.